This TCR beta chain derives from a study of STAT3 mutations in large granular lymphocyte leukemia. Study-level background: Roughly half the longitudinally sequenced T-LGLL patients had canonical STAT3 mutations.

With respect to this clone: What it binds is unknown.

TCRdb keeps only in-frame clones here, not all; method: immunoSEQ multiplex PCR. The data hold approximately 15,000 clones, with roughly nine tenths observed a single time. Germline V CDR1 and CDR2: SNHLY, FYNNEI. V was clipped by 9 bases and J by 4 bases; unmatched bases: 4. The CDR3 spans 12 residues. Broader study findings: Every T-cell large granular lymphocyte leukemia patient had at least one immunodominant TCR beta clonotype. TCR clonotype switching after therapy occurred in about 35% of the 18 patients.

Sequenced sample: peripheral blood mononuclear cells. The V gene is TRBV2, the J gene TRBJ2-7; 9 bases agree with TRBD2. The TCR sequence derives from a man aged 40-49 years with T-cell large granular lymphocyte leukemia. Some clones in this sample may be carry-over from other donors' samples. Here the CDR3 DNA reads TGTGCCAGTTCGACTAGCGGTTACGAGCAGTACTTC. Its translation: CASSTSGYEQYF.